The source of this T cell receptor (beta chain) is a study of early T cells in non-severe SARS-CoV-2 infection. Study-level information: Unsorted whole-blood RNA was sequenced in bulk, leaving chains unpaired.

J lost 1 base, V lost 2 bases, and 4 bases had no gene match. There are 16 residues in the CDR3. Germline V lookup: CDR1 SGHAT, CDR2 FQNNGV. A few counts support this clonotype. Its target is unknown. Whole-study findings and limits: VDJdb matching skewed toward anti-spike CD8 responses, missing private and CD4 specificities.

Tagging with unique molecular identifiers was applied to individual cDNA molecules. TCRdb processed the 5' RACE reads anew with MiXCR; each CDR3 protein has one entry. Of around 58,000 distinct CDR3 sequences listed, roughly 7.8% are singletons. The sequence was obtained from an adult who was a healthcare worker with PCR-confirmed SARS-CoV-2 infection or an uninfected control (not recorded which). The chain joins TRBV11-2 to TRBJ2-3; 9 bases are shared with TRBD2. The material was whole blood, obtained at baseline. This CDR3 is CASSLFSGSGTDTQYF. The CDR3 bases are TGTGCCAGCAGCTTATTTAGCGGGAGCGGCACAGATACGCAGTATTTT.